The rows below give T cell receptor beta chains drawn from one sample of a study of T cell responses to AZD1222 COVID-19 vaccine. The table came from immunoSEQ multiplex PCR; TCRdb's copy has only in-frame clones and leaves some out. The data show about 140,000 clones, 89% seen once. Sequencing used peripheral blood, obtained on day 0 of AZD1222 vaccination. Receptors were obtained from an adult in good health. CDR3s include the opening cysteine and the closing phenylalanine or tryptophan. The D gene is left open where the match is weak. Not every row has a clone size; where given, it reads once, few, many or a size class.

TRBJ2-5 TRBV7-9 NA NA CASSPEGLARGGDETQYF TGTGCCAGCAGCCCAGAGGGCCTAGCGAGGGGAGGAGATGAGACCCAGTACTTC
TRBJ1-2 TRBV27 once NA CASSLSRDTYGYTF TGTGCCAGCAGTTTATCGAGGGACACATATGGCTACACCTTC
TRBJ1-3 TRBV10-2 NA NA CASSVDSVLFRNTIYF TGCGCCAGCAGTGTCGACAGCGTCCTCTTCCGAAACACCATATATTTT
TRBJ1-5 TRBV2 once TRBD1 CASRPGTGGSNQPQHF TGTGCCAGCAGGCCCGGGACAGGGGGTAGCAATCAGCCCCAGCATTTT
TRBJ2-5 TRBV12-3/TRBV12-4 NA NA CASTLRGGETQYF TGTGCCAGCACCTTAAGGGGAGGAGAGACCCAGTACTTC
TRBJ1-2 TRBV6-6 NA TRBD1 CASSYLGQGDGYTF TGTGCCAGCAGTTACCTGGGACAGGGGGATGGCTACACCTTC
TRBJ1-2 TRBV5-1 NA TRBD1 CASSSLGQGYGYTF TGCGCCAGCAGCTCCCTGGGACAGGGCTATGGCTACACCTTC
TRBJ2-3 TRBV12-3/TRBV12-4 NA NA CASSLQGSLQYF TGTGCCAGCAGTTTACAGGGGTCCCTCCAGTATTTT
TRBJ1-1 TRBV19 once NA CASRLGDTRNTEAFF TGTGCCAGTAGACTGGGGGATACTAGAAACACTGAAGCTTTCTTT
TRBJ1-6 TRBV30 NA NA CAWSGVSTYNSPLHF TGTGCCTGGTCAGGGGTCTCCACATATAATTCACCCCTCCACTTT
TRBJ2-1 TRBV19 NA NA CASEESYNEQFF TGTGCCAGTGAAGAGTCCTACAATGAGCAGTTCTTC
TRBJ1-6 TRBV30 NA NA CAWSGYYNSPLHF TGTGCCTGGAGTGGCTATTATAATTCACCCCTCCACTTT
TRBJ2-4 TRBV5-1 NA NA CASSLEHRRNIQYF TGCGCCAGCAGCTTGGAGCACAGGCGTAACATTCAGTACTTC
TRBJ2-5 TRBV2 few NA CASSGMGLQYF TGTGCCAGCAGTGGAATGGGACTCCAGTACTTC
TRBJ1-1 TRBV18 NA NA CASSQDTHTEAFF TGTGCCAGCTCCCAGGACACTCACACTGAAGCTTTCTTT
TRBJ1-2 TRBV5-4 few NA CASSLGGVASVYGYTF TGTGCCAGCAGCTTGGGGGGGGTGGCCTCAGTTTATGGCTACACCTTC
TRBJ1-3 TRBV3-1/TRBV3-2 NA TRBD1 CASSARDRGNTIYF TGTGCCAGCAGCGCCCGGGACAGGGGAAACACCATATATTTT
TRBJ1-2 TRBV27 NA NA CASSFQGYYGYTF TGTGCCAGCAGTTTCCAAGGATACTATGGCTACACCTTC